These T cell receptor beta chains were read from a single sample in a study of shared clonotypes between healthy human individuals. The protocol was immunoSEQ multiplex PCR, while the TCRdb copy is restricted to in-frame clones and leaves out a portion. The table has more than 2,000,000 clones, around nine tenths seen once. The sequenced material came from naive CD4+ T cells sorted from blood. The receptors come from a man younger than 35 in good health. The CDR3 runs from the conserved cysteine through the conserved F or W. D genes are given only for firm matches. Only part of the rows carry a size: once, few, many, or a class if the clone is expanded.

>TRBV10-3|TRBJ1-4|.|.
CAISEGPIGLTNEKLFF
TGTGCCATCAGTGAGGGACCTATTGGGTTGACTAATGAAAAACTGTTTTTT
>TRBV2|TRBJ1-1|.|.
CASSSRQFFLREAFF
TGTGCCAGCAGTTCGCGCCAGTTCTTTTTGCGTGAAGCTTTCTTT
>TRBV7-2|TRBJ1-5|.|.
CASSLEGGFGNQPQHF
TGTGCCAGCAGCTTAGAGGGGGGGTTCGGCAATCAGCCCCAGCATTTT
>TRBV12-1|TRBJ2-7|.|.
CASSFDSGYEQYF
TGTGCCAGCAGCTTTGATAGCGGCTACGAGCAGTACTTC
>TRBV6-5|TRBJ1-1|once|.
CASRGSLPSTEAFF
TGTGCCAGCAGAGGTTCCCTTCCTAGCACTGAAGCTTTCTTT
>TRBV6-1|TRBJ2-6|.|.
CASSERGLPGGANVLTF
TGTGCCAGCAGTGAACGTGGACTTCCTGGCGGGGCCAACGTCCTGACTTTC
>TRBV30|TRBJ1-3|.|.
CAWSAHRSSGNTIYF
TGTGCCTGGAGTGCCCACAGGAGCTCTGGAAACACCATATATTTT
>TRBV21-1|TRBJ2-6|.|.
CASSITGPRSPSGANVLTF
TGTGCCAGCAGCATTACGGGACCGAGGAGCCCTTCTGGGGCCAACGTCCTGACTTTC
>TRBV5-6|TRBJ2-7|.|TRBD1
CASSPLDRVYEQYF
TGTGCCAGCAGCCCACTGGACAGGGTCTACGAGCAGTACTTC
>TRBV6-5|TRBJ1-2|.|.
CASTKGGFNGYTF
TGTGCCAGCACGAAGGGGGGATTCAATGGCTACACCTTC
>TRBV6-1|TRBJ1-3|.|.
CASSESWGVPGNTIYF
TGTGCCAGCAGTGAGTCATGGGGCGTCCCTGGAAACACCATATATTTT
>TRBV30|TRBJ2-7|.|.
CAWRTPTGGLGYEQYF
TGTGCCTGGAGAACGCCAACCGGGGGCCTAGGATACGAGCAGTACTTC
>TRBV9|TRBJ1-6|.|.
CASSAESSYNSPLHF
TGTGCCAGCAGCGCAGAGAGCTCCTATAATTCACCCCTCCACTTT
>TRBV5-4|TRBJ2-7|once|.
CASTLGGGFPEEQYF
TGTGCCAGCACTTTAGGCGGGGGCTTCCCAGAGGAGCAGTACTTC
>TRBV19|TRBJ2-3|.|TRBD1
CASGTGQGEDTQYF
TGTGCCAGTGGGACGGGACAGGGGGAAGATACGCAGTATTTT
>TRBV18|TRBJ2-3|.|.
CASSPLIDTQYF
TGTGCCAGCTCACCTCTCATAGATACGCAGTATTTT
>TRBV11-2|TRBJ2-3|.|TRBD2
CASSSGLAVTTDTQYF
TGTGCCAGCAGCTCAGGACTAGCGGTAACCACAGATACGCAGTATTTT
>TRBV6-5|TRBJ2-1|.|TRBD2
CASRQREGPSNEQFF
TGTGCCAGCAGACAACGGGAGGGCCCAAGTAATGAGCAGTTCTTC
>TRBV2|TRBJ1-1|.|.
CASRQGTEAFF
TGTGCCAGCCGGCAGGGAACTGAAGCTTTCTTT
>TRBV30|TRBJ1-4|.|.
CAWSGTPGNEKLFF
TGTGCCTGGAGCGGGACACCGGGTAATGAAAAACTGTTTTTT
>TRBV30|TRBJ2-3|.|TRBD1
CAWSGRTGIDTQYF
TGTGCCTGGAGTGGGCGGACAGGGATAGATACGCAGTATTTT
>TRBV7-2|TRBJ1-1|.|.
CASSLNFPDPNTEAFF
TGTGCCAGCAGCCTAAATTTCCCCGACCCCAACACTGAAGCTTTCTTT
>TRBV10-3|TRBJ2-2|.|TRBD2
CAISETSGGTGELFF
TGTGCCATCAGTGAGACTAGCGGGGGCACCGGGGAGCTGTTTTTT
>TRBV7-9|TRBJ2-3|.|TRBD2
CASSLEASGNF
TGTGCCAGCAGCTTAGAGGCTAGCGGAAATTTT
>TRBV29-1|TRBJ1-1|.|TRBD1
CSALQGASTEAFF
TGCAGCGCCCTACAGGGGGCTTCCACTGAAGCTTTCTTT
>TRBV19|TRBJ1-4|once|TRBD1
CASSYTGGNGEKLFF
TGTGCCAGTAGTTATACAGGGGGCAATGGTGAAAAACTGTTTTTT
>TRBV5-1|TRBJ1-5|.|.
CASSLGAGDSNQPQHF
TGCGCCAGCAGCTTGGGGGCGGGGGATAGCAATCAGCCCCAGCATTTT
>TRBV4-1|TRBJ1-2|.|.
CASGESLSLNYGYTF
TGCGCCAGCGGAGAGAGCCTTTCCCTCAACTATGGCTACACCTTC
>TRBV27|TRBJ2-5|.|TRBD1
CASRTRTGYLETQYF
TGTGCCAGCAGGACCAGGACAGGGTACTTGGAGACCCAGTACTTC
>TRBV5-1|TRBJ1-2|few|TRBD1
CASRVSGGIDYGYTF
TGCGCCAGCAGGGTGTCAGGGGGCATTGACTATGGCTACACCTTC
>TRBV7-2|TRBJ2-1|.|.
CASSLKNNEQFF
TGTGCCAGCAGCTTAAAGAACAATGAGCAGTTCTTC
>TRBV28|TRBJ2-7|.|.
CASSLSMGAGEAYEQYF
TGTGCCAGCAGTTTATCGATGGGGGCAGGGGAGGCCTACGAGCAGTACTTC
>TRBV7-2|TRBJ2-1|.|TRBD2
CASSLRLAGYNEQFF
TGTGCCAGCAGCTTAAGGCTAGCGGGCTACAATGAGCAGTTCTTC
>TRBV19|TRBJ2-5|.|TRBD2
CASSVGTSGRETQYF
TGTGCCAGTAGTGTCGGGACTAGCGGGCGAGAGACCCAGTACTTC
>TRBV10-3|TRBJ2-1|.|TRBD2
CAISGRRGDYNEQFF
TGTGCCATCAGTGGTCGGCGGGGGGACTACAATGAGCAGTTCTTC
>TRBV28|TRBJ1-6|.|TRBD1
CASSQGQGTTLSYNSPLHF
TGTGCCAGCAGTCAAGGACAGGGGACCACCCTCTCCTATAATTCACCCCTCCACTTT
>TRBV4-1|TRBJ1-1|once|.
CASSQAGTENTEAFF
TGCGCCAGCAGCCAAGCCGGGACCGAGAACACTGAAGCTTTCTTT
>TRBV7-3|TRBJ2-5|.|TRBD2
CASSQGTSGGLETQYF
TGTGCCAGCAGCCAAGGGACTAGCGGGGGCCTGGAGACCCAGTACTTC
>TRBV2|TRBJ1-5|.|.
CASSEVAANQPQHF
TGTGCCAGCAGTGAAGTGGCAGCGAATCAGCCCCAGCATTTT
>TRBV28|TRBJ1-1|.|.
CASIGSVAFF
TGTGCCAGCATTGGTTCTGTGGCTTTTTTT
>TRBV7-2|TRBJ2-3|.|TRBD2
CASSFTSGPTDTQYF
TGTGCCAGCAGCTTTACTAGCGGACCCACAGATACGCAGTATTTT
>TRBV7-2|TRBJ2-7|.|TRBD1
CASSWNSGTGYEQYF
TGTGCCAGCAGCTGGAACTCCGGGACAGGCTACGAGCAGTACTTC
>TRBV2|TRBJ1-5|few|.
CASSTGFFGQPQHF
TGTGCCAGCAGTACAGGGTTTTTTGGTCAGCCCCAGCATTTT
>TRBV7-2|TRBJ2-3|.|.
CASSNMRGLPTDTQYF
TGTGCCAGCAGCAATATGCGGGGACTCCCCACAGATACGCAGTATTTT
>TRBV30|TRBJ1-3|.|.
CAWSRPPVDTIYF
TGTGCCTGGAGTCGTCCACCGGTAGACACCATATATTTT
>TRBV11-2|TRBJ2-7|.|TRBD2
CASSSRLAGVNYEQYF
TGTGCCAGCAGCTCTAGACTAGCGGGAGTAAACTACGAGCAGTACTTC
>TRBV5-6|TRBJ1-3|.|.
CASRTGQAGNTIYF
TGTGCCAGCAGAACCGGACAAGCGGGAAACACCATATATTTT
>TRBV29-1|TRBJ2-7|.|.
CSVDEGSNEQYF
TGCAGCGTTGATGAGGGTAGCAACGAGCAGTACTTC
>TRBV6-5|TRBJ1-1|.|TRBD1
CASSRGDNTEAFF
TGTGCCAGCAGCAGGGGGGATAACACTGAAGCTTTCTTT
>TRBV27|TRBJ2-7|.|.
CASSLTGQGMGEQYF
TGTGCCAGCAGTTTAACCGGCCAGGGAATGGGCGAGCAGTACTTC
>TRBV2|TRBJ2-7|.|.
CASTPSQVRADEQYF
TGTGCCAGCACCCCGAGCCAAGTGAGGGCCGACGAGCAGTACTTC
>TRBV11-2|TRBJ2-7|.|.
CASSPSPGRSEQYF
TGTGCCAGCAGCCCGAGCCCGGGCAGGTCGGAACAGTACTTC
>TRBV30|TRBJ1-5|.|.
CAWSVLDSHQPQHF
TGTGCCTGGAGTGTATTGGACAGTCATCAGCCCCAGCATTTT
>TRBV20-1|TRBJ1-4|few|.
CSARRGFELFF
TGCAGTGCTAGAAGAGGATTTGAACTGTTTTTT